These 28 T cell receptor beta chains originate from one sample sequenced in a study of T cell clonality in common variable immunodeficiency. Libraries were prepared by immunoSEQ multiplex PCR; TCRdb keeps only in-frame clonotypes and omits some of them. The sample has tens of thousands of clones, none seen only once. Sequenced input: peripheral blood mononuclear cells. Receptors were obtained from a person aged 18-70 years in good health.

This clone was seen many times. Coverage ceases 3 residues before the CDR3 finishes, and the germline J gene fills in the end. The chain carries TRBV12-5 and TRBJ2-7; the D gene is possibly TRBD1 (5 bases). Germline V gives CDR1 LGHNT, CDR2 FRNRAP. Trimming removed 0 bases at V and 6 bases at J, with 15 bases between. CDR3 size: 15 residues. The CDR3 bases that were read are TGTGCTAGTGGTTTGGTAACAGGCTCTCTAGGCGAG. This codes for CASGLVTGSLGE. The CDR3 as a whole reads CASGLVTGSLGEQYF.

This clone occurred many times. The DNA ends 3 residues before the CDR3 does, and the rest of the CDR3 is filled in from the germline J gene. The rearrangement uses TRBV10-3 and TRBJ2-1, with 9 bases matching TRBD1. J gave up 2 bases and V 3 bases, and 5 bases lay outside the gene matches. The CDR3 consists of 16 residues. Germline CDR1 reads ENHRY; CDR2 reads SYGVKD. The CDR3 region is CAISEPRQGAYNEQFF. CDR3 DNA, as far as it was read: TGTGCCATCAGTGAACCGAGACAGGGGGCCTACAATGAG.

This clone was counted many times. The read gets to within 3 residues of the CDR3 end, and the germline J gene fills in the rest. The V call is TRBV11-2, the J call TRBJ1-2, with D unresolved. V lost 5 bases and J 0 bases, leaving 10 bases between the germline ends. The length of the CDR3 is 14 residues. The germline V gene encodes CDR1 SGHAT and CDR2 FQNNGV. The CDR3 reads CASSPTQTNYGYTF. The covered CDR3 bases are TGTGCCAGCAGCCCCACACAGACTAACTATGGC.

This clone has a count of ten or more. The read ends 3 residues before the CDR3 terminus; that terminus is restored from the germline J gene. This sequence joins TRBV29-1 and TRBJ2-7, with TRBD2 identical over 8 bases. The length of the CDR3 is 14 residues. The V gene end was trimmed by 7 bases and the J gene end by 0 bases; junction bases not matched to a gene: 8. In germline, CDR1 is SQVTM, CDR2 ANQGSEA. The CDR3 sequence is CSAYSGESSYEQYF. The covered CDR3 bases are TGCAGCGCATATAGCGGGGAGAGCTCCTACGAG.

This clone appeared many times. The read stops 3 residues short of the end of the CDR3; the missing end is completed from the germline J gene. The V and J genes are TRBV7-2 and TRBJ2-5; 9 bases are shared with TRBD2. J gave up 7 bases and V 8 bases, and 11 bases lay outside the gene matches. Germline CDR1 reads SGHTA; CDR2 reads FQGNSA. The CDR3 is 14 residues long. Incomplete CDR3 DNA: TGTGCCAGCGGCCAAAGCGGGGGGAAGCCGACC. This encodes CASGQSGGKPT. The complete CDR3 sequence is CASGQSGGKPTQYF.

This clone turned up a few times. The read terminates 3 residues before the CDR3 end, so the remaining end is supplied by the germline J gene. V usage is TRBV18 and J usage is TRBJ2-3, with 11 positions matching TRBD1. Germline CDR1 and CDR2: KGHSH and LQKENI. The CDR3 has 16 amino acids. The DNA read from the CDR3 is TGTGCCAGCTCACCACCCAGGACAGGGGGCGATCAGCCG. Encoded protein: CASSPPRTGGDQP. The whole CDR3 protein is CASSPPRTGGDQPQYF.

This clone appeared a few times. An end of the junction differs from the germline gene, which may be a read error. The CDR3 is cut off 3 residues early in the read; its end comes from the germline J gene. The sample contains more than one DNA sequence encoding this CDR3. J is TRBJ1-1 and V is TRBV19; D remains unclear. This CDR3 spans 14 amino acids. Germline CDR1 is LNHDA and CDR2 is SQIVND (reference sequence). The part of the CDR3 DNA that was read is TGCGCCAGTAGTATAGATCAGGTGAACACTGAA. Its protein product is CASSIDQVNTE. The CDR3 in its entirety is CASSIDQVNTEAFF.

The sample holds many counts of this clone. The read ends 3 residues shy of where the CDR3 ends; the end is completed using the germline J gene. This chain links TRBV6-1 with TRBJ1-2, with D unresolved. Trimming left V 3 bases short and J 4 bases short, with 12 bases between. CDR3 length: 14 residues. Germline V CDR1 and CDR2: MNHNS, SASEGT. The CDR3 is CASSEYKGSYGYTF. CDR3 DNA (partial): TGTGCCAGCAGTGAGTACAAGGGCTCCTATGGC.

This clone was seen many times. Read data end 3 residues before the CDR3 end; the end is taken from the germline J gene. This sequence joins TRBV20-1 and TRBJ2-1; TRBD2 aligns across 13 bases. There are 15 residues in the CDR3. With 0 bases clipped from V and 6 bases from J, the junction kept 2 bases outside the gene matches. Germline CDR1 and CDR2: DFQATT and SNEGSKA (reference sequence). This CDR3 reads CSARELAGGLNEQFF. CDR3 DNA, as far as it was read: TGCAGTGCTAGAGAACTAGCGGGGGGGCTCAATGAG.

This clone has at least ten counts. The CDR3 goes on 3 residues after the read ends, and that part is filled in from the germline J gene. The V gene is TRBV7-6, the J gene TRBJ1-2, with D hard to call. Germline values: CDR1 SGHVS, CDR2 FNYEAQ. The CDR3 spans 13 residues. The CDR3 loop is CASSLTTQSNYTF. The sequenced CDR3 bases are TGTGCCAGCAGCCTCACTACCCAGTCCAAC.

This clone has a count of ten or more. With the read ending 3 residues before the CDR3 end, the germline J gene is used to fill in that end. V and J are TRBV20-1 and TRBJ2-2, with TRBD1 matching over 7 bases. V gave up 3 bases and J gave up 0 bases; unmatched junction bases: 4. Germline CDR1 and CDR2: DFQATT and SNEGSKA (reference sequence). The CDR3 is made up of 15 amino acids. The CDR3 spells CSARLGTANTGELFF. The sequenced part of the CDR3 DNA is TGCAGTGCTAGGTTAGGGACAGCGAACACCGGGGAG.

This clone was picked up many times. The sequenced fragment ends 3 residues before the CDR3 boundary, so the rest is inferred from the germline J gene. The chain employs TRBV7-3 and TRBJ1-1; maybe TRBD1 (5 bases). Trimming left V 5 bases short and J 4 bases short, with 11 bases between. The V gene's germline CDR1 is SGHTA and CDR2 FQGTGA. The CDR3 has 13 amino acids. The CDR3 reads CASSRDRGTEAFF. The DNA read from the CDR3 is TGTGCCAGCAGCCGGGATAGGGGCACTGAA.

This clone appeared many times. The CDR3 extends 3 residues past the end of the read, so its final part is completed from the germline J gene. V is TRBV14 and J is TRBJ1-6; D is perhaps TRBD1 (5 bases). The length of the CDR3 is 14 residues. Germline CDR1 and CDR2: SGHDN and FVKESK. Trimming removed 2 bases at V and 9 bases at J, with 11 bases between. The CDR3 DNA, read in part, is TGTGCCAGCAGCCAATTTTTCGGGGGTTCACCC. Protein product: CASSQFFGGSP. The whole CDR3 reads CASSQFFGGSPLHF. Combining the CDR3 with reference TRBV14 and TRBJ1-6 gives the whole variable domain EAGVTQFPSHSVIEKGQTVTLRCDPISGHDNLYWYRRVMGKEIKFLLHFVKESKQDESGMPNNRFLAERTGGTYSTLKVQPAELEDSGVYFCASSQFFGGSPLHFGNGTRLTVT.

Turning to this clone: Sequencing ends 3 residues short of the CDR3 end; the germline J gene provides the rest. This chain joins TRBV11-1 and TRBJ1-2, with 7 bases aligning to TRBD1. Germline V lookup: CDR1 SGHAT, CDR2 FQDESV (reference sequence). This CDR3 comprises 14 residues. J was trimmed by 7 bases and V by 5 bases; bases with no gene match: 10. The sequenced part of the CDR3 DNA is TGTGCCAGCAGCAAAACAGGGGACCTTGGTGGC. Its translation is CASSKTGDLGG. The whole CDR3 sequence reads CASSKTGDLGGYTF.

This clone was recorded at least ten times. The read ends 3 residues shy of where the CDR3 ends; the end is completed using the germline J gene. V gene TRBV29-1 combines with J gene TRBJ1-4; 9 nucleotides match TRBD1. Germline trimming cut 6 bases from V and 5 bases from J; bases unmatched to any gene: 7. The CDR3 runs 14 residues. Germline values: CDR1 SQVTM, CDR2 ANQGSEA. The CDR3 sequence is CSVADRGSNEKLFF. The sequenced CDR3 bases are TGCAGCGTCGCGGACAGGGGAAGCAATGAAAAA.

This clone was counted many times. The CDR3 end falls 3 residues outside the read, so it is completed with the germline J gene. The gene calls are TRBV14 and TRBJ2-3; D might be TRBD2 (6 bases). The CDR3 consists of 15 residues. From germline, CDR1 is SGHDN and CDR2 FVKESK. V was clipped by 4 bases and J by 4 bases, with 15 bases between them. This chain's CDR3 is CASSLTGGASDTQYF. Incomplete CDR3 DNA: TGTGCCAGCAGCCTAACTGGCGGGGCGTCAGATACG.

This clone occurred many times. The CDR3 end falls 3 residues outside the read, so it is completed with the germline J gene. The V and J genes are TRBV10-3 and TRBJ2-2, with a weak D call TRBD2 (6 bases). The CDR3 runs 14 residues. Trimming took 6 bases from V and 5 from J, leaving 13 bases between them. Germline V gene data show CDR1 as ENHRY and CDR2 as SYGVKD. The sequenced CDR3 bases are TGTGCCATCAGGTGGCGGGGAAAGACCGGGGAG. Its translation is CAIRWRGKTGE. The full CDR3 reads CAIRWRGKTGELFF.

The table lists this clone with many counts. The read terminates 3 residues ahead of where the CDR3 ends, so the germline J gene completes it. The chain uses TRBV6-1 and TRBJ2-3; 10 bases line up with TRBD2. The J segment lost 1 base and the V segment lost 4 bases, leaving 5 bases of the junction unmatched. Germline assignment: CDR1 MNHNS and CDR2 SASEGT. CDR3 size: 16 residues. CDR3 sequence: CASSAGLAWGTDTQYF. The part of the CDR3 DNA that was read is TGTGCCAGCAGTGCGGGACTAGCGTGGGGCACAGATACG.

This clone has a count of ten or more. The CDR3 is cut off 3 residues early in the read; its end comes from the germline J gene. The gene calls are TRBV7-3 and TRBJ2-2, with TRBD2 identical over 11 bases. V dropped 3 bases and J dropped 6; count of bases not matched to a gene: 6. The CDR3 contains 16 residues. Germline V gene data show CDR1 as SGHTA and CDR2 as FQGTGA. CDR3 loop: CASSFSSGRTPGELFF. The sequenced part of the CDR3 DNA is TGTGCCAGCAGCTTTTCTAGCGGGAGGACCCCCGGGGAG.

This clone was found many times. The read ends 3 residues shy of where the CDR3 ends; the end is completed using the germline J gene. The genes are TRBV20-1 and TRBJ2-7; D is possibly TRBD2 (6 bases). Germline V CDR1 and CDR2: DFQATT, SNEGSKA (reference sequence). CDR3 length equals 14 residues. V was pared by 3 bases and J by 3 bases, with 15 bases between. The CDR3 bases that were read are TGCAGTGCTAGTCCCTTAGCGGAAGACTACGAG. It specifies CSASPLAEDYE. The entire CDR3 protein is CSASPLAEDYEQYF.

The sample holds many counts of this clone. The CDR3 end falls 3 residues outside the read, so it is completed with the germline J gene. V gene TRBV18 combines with J gene TRBJ2-1, with 8 bases aligning to TRBD2. V lost 6 bases and J lost 6; bases outside the gene matches: 16. CDR1 and CDR2 from the germline V gene are KGHSH and LQKENI. CDR3 length: 17 amino acids. The sequenced CDR3 bases are TGTGCCAGCTCGCTAAAGGCCGCGCTCGGGGGGGGCAATGAG. Translating it yields CASSLKAALGGGNE. The whole CDR3 is CASSLKAALGGGNEQFF.

This clone was seen ten or more times. The read ends 3 residues before the CDR3 terminus; that terminus is restored from the germline J gene. The chain uses TRBV5-6 and TRBJ2-2; the D gene is possibly TRBD1 (5 bases). The CDR3 totals 15 residues. Looked up from germline, CDR1 is SGHDT and CDR2 is YYEEEE. Trimming shortened V by 4 bases and J by 3 bases, and 13 bases separated the two germline ends. This CDR3 reads CASSLQGLDTGELFF. The covered CDR3 bases are TGTGCCAGCAGCCTGCAGGGTTTGGACACCGGGGAG.

This clone was seen repeatedly, ten times or more. Coverage ceases 3 residues before the CDR3 finishes, and the germline J gene fills in the end. The chain uses TRBV20-1 and TRBJ2-5; TRBD1 matches 10 bases. V gave up 0 bases and J gave up 2 bases; unmatched junction bases: 6. Germline CDR1 DFQATT, CDR2 SNEGSKA (reference sequence). The CDR3 extends over 16 amino acids. The chain's CDR3 is CSARDEDRGDQETQYF. The sequenced CDR3 bases are TGCAGTGCTAGAGATGAGGACAGGGGGGATCAAGAGACC.

This clone was counted many times. With the read ending 3 residues before the CDR3 end, the germline J gene is used to fill in that end. The chain links TRBV7-7 to TRBJ2-3, with 8 bases fitting TRBD2. CDR3 size: 15 residues. Per germline, CDR1 SSHAT and CDR2 FNYEAQ (reference sequence). With 1 base clipped from V and 4 bases from J, the junction kept 4 bases outside the gene matches. CDR3 amino acids: CASSLGGTSSDTQYF. The CDR3 bases that were read are TGTGCCAGCAGCTTAGGGGGGACTAGTTCAGATACG.

This clone was recorded many times. The read halts 3 residues ahead of the CDR3 end, with the missing end drawn from the germline J gene. J is TRBJ1-1 and V is TRBV2; TRBD1 agrees at 10 bases. The J segment lost 4 bases and the V segment lost 10 bases, leaving 12 bases of the junction unmatched. Looked up from germline, CDR1 is SNHLY and CDR2 is FYNNEI. The CDR3 is made up of 15 amino acids. CDR3 sequence: CATKLTGTGATEAFF. Incomplete CDR3 DNA: TGTGCCACCAAGCTCACTGGGACAGGGGCCACTGAA.

This clone was seen at least ten times. The CDR3 sequence: CASSDEGTSGRAEQFF. The CDR3 DNA, read in part, is TGTGCCAGCAGTGATGAGGGGACTAGCGGGAGGGCTGAG. The chain uses TRBV6-4 and TRBJ2-1, with 16 nucleotides matching TRBD2. The read ends 3 residues early relative to the CDR3; the germline J gene fills the gap. Trimming at V came to 3 bases and at J to 9 bases, leaving 5 bases not matched to a gene. The CDR3 covers 16 residues. Germline V CDR1 and CDR2: MRHNA, SNTAGT.

This clone has ten or more counts. The CDR3 is cut off 3 residues early in the read; its end comes from the germline J gene. This sequence joins TRBV12-3 or TRBV12-4 and TRBJ2-1; D possibly corresponds to TRBD2 (5 bases). The CDR3 loop spans 16 amino acids. Trimming took off 3 bases at V and 0 bases at J, with 12 bases between the two ends. CDR3 residues: CASSFRSGRSYNEQFF. CDR3 DNA, as far as it was read: TGTGCCAGCAGTTTTAGAAGCGGACGCTCCTACAATGAG.

The sample holds many counts of this clone. From the germline J gene comes the end of the CDR3, since the read stops 3 residues before it. The rearrangement joins TRBV30 to TRBJ1-4; 7 positions agree with TRBD1. The CDR3 totals 15 residues. The V and J ends lost 2 bases and 8 bases, in that order; junction bases with no gene match: 11. CDR1 GTSNPN and CDR2 SVGIG come from the germline V gene (reference sequence). CDR3 bases read: TGTGCCTGGAGTATGGGCAGGGGGGTAGGGGAAAAA. Its protein is CAWSMGRGVGEK. The complete CDR3 protein is CAWSMGRGVGEKLFF.